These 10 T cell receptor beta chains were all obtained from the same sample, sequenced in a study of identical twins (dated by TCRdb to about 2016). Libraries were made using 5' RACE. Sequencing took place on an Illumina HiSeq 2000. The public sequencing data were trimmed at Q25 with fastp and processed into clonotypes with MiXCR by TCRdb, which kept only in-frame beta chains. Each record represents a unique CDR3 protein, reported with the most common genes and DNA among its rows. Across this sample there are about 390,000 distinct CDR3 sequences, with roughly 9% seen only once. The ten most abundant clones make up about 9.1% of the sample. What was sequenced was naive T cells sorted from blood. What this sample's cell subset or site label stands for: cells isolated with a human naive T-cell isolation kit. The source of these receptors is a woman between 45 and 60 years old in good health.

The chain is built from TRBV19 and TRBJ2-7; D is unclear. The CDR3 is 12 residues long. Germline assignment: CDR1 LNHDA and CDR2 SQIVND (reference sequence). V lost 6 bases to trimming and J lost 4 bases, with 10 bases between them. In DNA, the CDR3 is TGTGCCAGTAGCACTCCCCCGTACGAGCAGTACTTC. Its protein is CASSTPPYEQYF.

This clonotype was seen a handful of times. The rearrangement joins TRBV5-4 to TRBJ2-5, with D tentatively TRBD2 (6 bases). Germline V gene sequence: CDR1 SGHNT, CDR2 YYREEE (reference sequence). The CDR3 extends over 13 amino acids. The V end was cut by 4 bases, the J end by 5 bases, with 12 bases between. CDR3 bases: TGTGCCAGCAGCGCGGAGGGCCGGGAGACCCAGTACTTC. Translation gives CASSAEGRETQYF.

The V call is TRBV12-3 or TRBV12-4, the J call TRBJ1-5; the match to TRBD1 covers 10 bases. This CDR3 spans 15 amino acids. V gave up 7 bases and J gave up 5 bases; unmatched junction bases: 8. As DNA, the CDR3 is TGTGCCAGCACCCAGACAGGGGGCGGAGATCAGCCCCAGCATTTT. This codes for CASTQTGGGDQPQHF.

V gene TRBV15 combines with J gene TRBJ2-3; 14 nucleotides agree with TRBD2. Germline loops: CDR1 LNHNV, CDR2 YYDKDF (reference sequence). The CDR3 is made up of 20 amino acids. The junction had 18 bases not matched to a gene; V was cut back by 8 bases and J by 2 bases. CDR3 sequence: CATDRTSGRPTAIDTDTQYF. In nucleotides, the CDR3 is TGTGCCACCGATAGGACTAGCGGGAGGCCCACCGCTATTGACACAGATACGCAGTATTTT.

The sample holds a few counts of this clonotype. CDR3 loop: CASSQDPRGPDTQYF. CDR3 nucleotide sequence: TGTGCCAGCAGCCAAGATCCGAGGGGACCAGATACGCAGTATTTT. The V and J genes are TRBV3-1 and TRBJ2-3; D tentatively fits TRBD1 or TRBD2 (5 bases each). The V end was cut by 0 bases, the J end by 4 bases, with 11 bases between. Germline-derived CDR1 and CDR2 are LGHDT and YNNKEL (reference sequence). The CDR3 consists of 15 residues.

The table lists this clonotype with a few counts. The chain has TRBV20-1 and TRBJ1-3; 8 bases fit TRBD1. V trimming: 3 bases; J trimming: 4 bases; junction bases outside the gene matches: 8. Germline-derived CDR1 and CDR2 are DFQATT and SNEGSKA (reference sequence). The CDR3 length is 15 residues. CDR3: CSASSGTGLGNTIYF. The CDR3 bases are TGCAGTGCTAGCTCCGGGACAGGTTTAGGAAACACCATATATTTT.

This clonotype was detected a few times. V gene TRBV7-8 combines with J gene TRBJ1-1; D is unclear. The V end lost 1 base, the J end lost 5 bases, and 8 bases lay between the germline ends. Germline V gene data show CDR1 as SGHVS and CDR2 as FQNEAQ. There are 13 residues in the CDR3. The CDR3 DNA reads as TGTGCCAGCAGCTTAGTCCGGAGGACTGAAGCTTTCTTT. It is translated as CASSLVRRTEAFF.

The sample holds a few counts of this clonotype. The chain's CDR3 is CATQPGLPFNEQFF. The CDR3 nucleotides read TGTGCCACCCAACCGGGACTCCCATTCAATGAGCAGTTCTTC. This chain links TRBV12-3 or TRBV12-4 with TRBJ2-1, with D possibly TRBD2 on 6 matching bases. The CDR3 totals 14 residues. Trimming pared 10 bases from V and 6 bases from J, leaving 19 bases between.

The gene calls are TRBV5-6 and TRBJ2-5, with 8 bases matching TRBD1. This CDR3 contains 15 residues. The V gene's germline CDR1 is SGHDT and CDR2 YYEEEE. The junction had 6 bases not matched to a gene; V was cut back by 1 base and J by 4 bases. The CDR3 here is CASSLKDRVSETQYF. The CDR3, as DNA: TGTGCCAGCAGCTTGAAGGACAGGGTATCAGAGACCCAGTACTTC.

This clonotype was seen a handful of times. CDR3 DNA sequence: TGTGCCAGCAGCCGAGGACTAGCGGGAGTTGTGTCCTACAATGAGCAGTTCTTC. This codes for CASSRGLAGVVSYNEQFF. The chain is built from TRBV3-1 and TRBJ2-1, with 13 bases matching TRBD2. V trimming: 4 bases; J trimming: 1 base; junction bases outside the gene matches: 7. Germline CDR1 reads LGHDT; CDR2 reads YNNKEL (reference sequence). There are 18 residues in the CDR3.